These 24 T cell receptor beta chains were sequenced from one sample in a study of breast tumors, draining lymph nodes, adjacent tissues. TCRdb processed the multiplex PCR reads anew with MiXCR; each CDR3 protein has one entry. The repertoire holds 20,000 to 25,000 distinct CDR3 sequences, with 25% to 40% as singletons. Sequenced material: breast tumor tissue. The receptors derive from a female donor with breast cancer. Some clones in this sample may be carry-over from other donors' samples.

This clonotype was seen a single time. This chain connects TRBV5-4 to TRBJ2-5, with D uncertain. This CDR3 region has 12 residues. Trimming pared 4 bases from V and 0 bases from J, leaving 4 bases between. CDR1 and CDR2 from the germline V gene are SGHNT and YYREEE (reference sequence). CDR3 nucleotide sequence: TGTGCCAGCAGCCTGCACCAAGAGACCCAGTACTTC. Translation: CASSLHQETQYF.

This clonotype was observed at least ten times. V and J are TRBV20-1 and TRBJ2-7; possibly TRBD1 for D (6 bases). The V gene's germline CDR1 is DFQATT and CDR2 SNEGSKA (reference sequence). The CDR3 contains 13 residues. V dropped 1 base and J dropped 4 bases, with 11 bases sitting between them. The CDR3 is CSARGRQEYEQYF. In nucleotides, the CDR3 is TGCAGTGCTAGAGGGAGACAGGAATACGAGCAGTACTTC.

The sample holds many counts of this clonotype. The chain couples TRBV5-1 to TRBJ2-2, with D unclear. The V end was cut by 3 bases, the J end by 6 bases, with 6 bases between. The length of the CDR3 is 12 residues. Germline V CDR1 and CDR2: SGHRS, YFSETQ. CDR3 protein: CASSSPPGELFF. The CDR3 DNA is TGCGCCAGCAGCTCCCCCCCCGGGGAGCTGTTTTTT. Using reference TRBV5-1 and TRBJ2-2 for the parts outside the CDR3, the full variable domain is KAGVTQTPRYLIKTRGQQVTLSCSPISGHRSVSWYQQTPGQGLQFLFEYFSETQRNKGNFPGRFSGRQFSNSRSEMNVSTLELGDSALYLCASSSPPGELFFGEGSRLTVL.

In its sample, this clonotype was seen many times. J is TRBJ2-6 and V is TRBV4-1; D is uncertain. Trimming shortened V by 3 bases and J by 4 bases, and 13 bases separated the two germline ends. The germline CDR1 and CDR2 sequences are MGHRA and YSYEKL. The CDR3 consists of 16 residues. The CDR3 region is CASSQVQSAGANVLTF. DNA for the CDR3: TGCGCCAGCAGCCAGGTTCAGAGTGCCGGGGCCAACGTCCTGACTTTC.

This clonotype was detected once. J is TRBJ2-7 and V is TRBV10-3; TRBD2 might be the D (6 bases). V was clipped by 6 bases and J by 2 bases, with 17 bases between them. Per the germline V gene, CDR1 is ENHRY and CDR2 is SYGVKD. This CDR3 spans 15 amino acids. The CDR3 loop reads CAISGSGYLPYEQYF. The CDR3 region has the DNA TGTGCCATCAGCGGGAGCGGGTACTTACCCTACGAGCAGTACTTC.

There are many counts of this clonotype. The rearrangement links TRBV19 to TRBJ2-2; 7 bases are a match to TRBD1. Germline loops: CDR1 LNHDA, CDR2 SQIVND (reference sequence). The CDR3 runs to 14 residues. Trimming cost V 4 bases and J 6 bases; bases outside gene matches: 5. CDR3 loop: CASSSGQEAGELFF. The CDR3 coding sequence is TGTGCCAGTAGTAGTGGACAGGAGGCCGGGGAGCTGTTTTTT.

This clonotype was recorded many times. The gene calls are TRBV12-3 or TRBV12-4 and TRBJ1-2, with 9 positions matching TRBD1. J gave up 4 bases and V 6 bases, and 12 bases lay outside the gene matches. The CDR3 spans 16 residues. As DNA, the CDR3 is TGTGCCAGCAGACCGAGTACAGGGGGCGATGTCTATGGCTACACCTTC. Translated: CASRPSTGGDVYGYTF.

This clonotype was detected many times. The chain employs TRBV6-2 or TRBV6-3 and TRBJ1-5; perhaps TRBD1 as D (5 bases). The CDR3 loop spans 14 amino acids. V dropped 4 bases and J dropped 7 bases, with 14 bases sitting between them. In germline, CDR1 is MNHEY, CDR2 SVGEGT. CDR3 nucleotides: TGTGCCAGCAGTTCAGGGTTGGGAGTCCAGCCCCAGCATTTT. It codes for CASSSGLGVQPQHF.

This clonotype was recorded many times. The rearrangement uses TRBV5-6 and TRBJ2-5, with D unclear. This CDR3 region has 17 residues. V lost 2 bases, J lost 0 bases, and 17 bases lay in between. The germline V gene encodes CDR1 SGHDT and CDR2 YYEEEE. The DNA for the CDR3 is TGTGCCAGCAGCTTAAATTCGGCACGCTGGGACCAAGAGACCCAGTACTTC. It encodes CASSLNSARWDQETQYF.

This clonotype was counted at least ten times. The chain links TRBV5-8 to TRBJ2-5; 7 bases are a match to TRBD2. This CDR3 spans 15 amino acids. The trim removed 4 bases at V and 4 bases at J, leaving 10 bases unmatched. CDR1 and CDR2 from the germline V gene are SGHTS and YDEGEE. The CDR3 protein is CASSIGLGRGETQYF. DNA of the CDR3: TGTGCCAGCAGCATAGGACTAGGTCGAGGAGAGACCCAGTACTTC.

By share, this clonotype ranks as medium-sized. The chain combines TRBV7-9 with TRBJ2-7; weak D call: TRBD2 (6 bases). The CDR3 runs to 14 residues. CDR1 and CDR2 (germline): SEHNR, FQNEAQ (reference sequence). V shed 5 bases and J shed 4 bases, with 15 bases lying between them. CDR3 bases: TGTGCCAGCAGCCATCGACTAGATTGGTACGAGCAGTACTTC. It yields the protein CASSHRLDWYEQYF.

CDR3 residues: CASSLGRVGTTEAFF. DNA of the CDR3: TGTGCCAGCAGCTTAGGTAGGGTGGGAACAACTGAAGCTTTCTTT. This chain connects TRBV7-2 to TRBJ1-1; D ambiguous. Between the trimmed V and J ends, which lost 1 base and 5 bases, there was a span of 14 bases. CDR1 SGHTA and CDR2 FQGNSA come from the germline V gene. CDR3 length equals 15 residues.

In its sample, this clonotype ranks as medium-sized (0.01 to 0.1%). J is TRBJ1-6 and V is TRBV13; possibly TRBD1 for D (5 bases). The CDR3 totals 12 residues. Trimming shortened V by 1 base and J by 14 bases, and 9 bases separated the two germline ends. The V gene's germline CDR1 is PRHDT and CDR2 FYEKMQ (reference sequence). The CDR3 reads CASSLAKGALHF. The CDR3 DNA sequence: TGTGCCAGCAGCTTAGCCAAAGGGGCCCTCCACTTT.

The chain links TRBV20-1 to TRBJ2-7, with TRBD1 matching over 9 bases. V lost 5 bases, J lost 2 bases, and 7 bases stayed unmatched. Germline V lookup: CDR1 DFQATT, CDR2 SNEGSKA (reference sequence). This CDR3 has 14 amino acids. CDR3: CSASKGQGAYEQYF. DNA for the CDR3: TGCAGTGCTTCCAAGGGACAGGGAGCCTACGAGCAGTACTTC.

This clonotype was seen ten or more times. The rearrangement joins TRBV9 to TRBJ1-2; weak D call: TRBD1 (5 bases). With 0 bases removed from V and 3 bases from J, the gap between germline ends came to 18 bases. Germline V lookup: CDR1 SGDLS, CDR2 YYNGEE. The CDR3 has 17 residues. The CDR3 nucleotides read TGTGCCAGCAGCGTAGTGGAGGGACCCTTGTGGGACTATGGCTACACCTTC. This gives the protein CASSVVEGPLWDYGYTF.

The chain uses TRBV24-1 and TRBJ2-1, with TRBD1 matching over 7 bases. Losses at the gene ends were 0 bases for V and 5 bases for J; bases not matched to a gene: 0. This CDR3 is built from 14 residues. Germline V gene lookup returns CDR1 KGHDR and CDR2 SFDVKD. The CDR3 coding sequence is TGTGCCACCAGTGATTTGACAGGGGACAATGAGCAGTTCTTC. Translated: CATSDLTGDNEQFF.

This clonotype has a count of ten or more. A junction end diverges from the germline sequence, so it may reflect a read error. The gene calls are TRBV10-3 and TRBJ2-6; D not resolved. The CDR3 contains 13 residues. Germline values: CDR1 ENHRY, CDR2 SYGVKD. The CDR3 DNA reads TGCGGCACTGGCAAGTCTGGGGCCAACGTCCTGACTTTC. As protein: CGTGKSGANVLTF.

To note about this clonotype: Just one base apart from a much larger clone, this may be a read error. The J gene is TRBJ2-1, the V gene TRBV28; a possible D gene is TRBD2 (5 bases). Germline V CDR1 and CDR2: MDHEN, SYDVKM. This CDR3 region has 12 residues. V was cut by 10 bases and J by 14 bases, with 21 bases left in between. CDR3 residues: CATQRGLGEEFF. For the CDR3, the DNA is TGTGCCACCCAGCGAGGACTGGGCGAGGAGTTCTTC.

This clonotype rates as medium-sized. The J gene is TRBJ2-7, the V gene TRBV12-3 or TRBV12-4, with D possibly called TRBD1 or TRBD2 (5 bases each). The length of the CDR3 is 13 residues. The germline V and J ends were trimmed by 4 bases and 5 bases, with 12 bases remaining between them. The CDR3 region has the DNA TGTGCCAGCAGTTCCGGGACCCCAGACGAGCAGTACTTC. Amino acid sequence: CASSSGTPDEQYF.

As concerns this clonotype: This could be a read error, since a much larger clone is one nucleotide away. The missing conserved phenylalanine or tryptophan at the end of this CDR3 makes a read error likely. This chain joins TRBV27 and TRBJ1-5; D is unclear. CDR1 and CDR2 from the germline V gene are MNHEY and SMNVEV (reference sequence). V was clipped by 3 bases and J by 6 bases, with 12 bases between them. The CDR3 extends over 14 amino acids. CDR3 loop: CASSLGGAGQPQHS. In DNA form, the CDR3 reads TGTGCCAGCAGTTTGGGAGGAGCGGGTCAGCCCCAGCATTCT.

This clonotype was seen repeatedly, ten times or more. The chain carries TRBV7-9 and TRBJ2-1; D is perhaps TRBD1 or TRBD2 (6 bases each). This CDR3 is 12 amino acids long. Per the germline V gene, CDR1 is SEHNR and CDR2 is FQNEAQ (reference sequence). The V end was cut by 11 bases, the J end by 7 bases, with 15 bases between. The CDR3 sequence: CAGGPTRNEQFF. The DNA of the CDR3 is TGTGCCGGGGGGCCGACGCGGAATGAGCAGTTCTTC.

This clonotype was counted at least ten times. The rearrangement links TRBV6-4 to TRBJ2-2, with 9 bases identical to TRBD1. V trimming: 4 bases; J trimming: 1 base; junction bases outside the gene matches: 4. In germline, CDR1 is MRHNA, CDR2 SNTAGT. The CDR3 contains 16 residues. The CDR3 protein is CASSASGQGNTGELFF. The CDR3 DNA reads TGTGCCAGCAGTGCTTCGGGACAGGGGAACACCGGGGAGCTGTTTTTT.

This clonotype was recorded many times. The chain joins TRBV5-1 to TRBJ1-3; no clear D. V was trimmed by 0 bases and J by 0 bases, leaving 10 bases between them. The CDR3 consists of 16 residues. The germline CDR1 and CDR2 sequences are SGHRS and YFSETQ. The CDR3 spells CASSLGGSLSGNTIYF. The CDR3 DNA sequence: TGCGCCAGCAGCTTGGGAGGGTCACTCTCTGGAAACACCATATATTTT.

This clonotype ranks as medium-sized. A read error may produce the germline difference seen at one junction end. The V gene is TRBV7-7, the J gene TRBJ2-5, with TRBD2 matching over 9 bases. Germline CDR1 is SSHAT and CDR2 is FNYEAQ (reference sequence). The CDR3 has 13 amino acids. Here the CDR3 reads CASSPGLAKTQYF. CDR3 nucleotides: TGTGCTAGCAGCCCCGGACTAGCGAAGACCCAGTACTTC. Full variable domain (remainder filled in from reference TRBV7-7 and TRBJ2-5): GAGVSQSPRYKVTKRGQDVTLRCDPISSHATLYWYQQALGQGPEFLTYFNYEAQPDKSGLPSDRFSAERPEGSISTLTIQRTEQRDSAMYRCASSPGLAKTQYFGPGTRLLVL.